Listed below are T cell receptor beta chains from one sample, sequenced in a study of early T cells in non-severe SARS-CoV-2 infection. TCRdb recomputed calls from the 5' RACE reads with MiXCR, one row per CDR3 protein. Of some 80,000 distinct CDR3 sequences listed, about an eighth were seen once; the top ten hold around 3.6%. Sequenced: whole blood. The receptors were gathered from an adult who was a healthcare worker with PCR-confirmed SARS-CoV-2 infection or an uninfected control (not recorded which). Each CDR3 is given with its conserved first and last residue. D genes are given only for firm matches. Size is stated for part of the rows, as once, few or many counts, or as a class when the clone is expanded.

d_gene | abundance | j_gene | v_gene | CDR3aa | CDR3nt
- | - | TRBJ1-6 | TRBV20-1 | CSAHYRVENSPLHF | TGCAGTGCTCACTACAGGGTGGAGAATTCACCCCTCCACTTT
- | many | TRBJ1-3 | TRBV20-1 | CSARDGRGYGNTIYF | TGCAGTGCTAGAGATGGCCGGGGATATGGAAACACCATATATTTT
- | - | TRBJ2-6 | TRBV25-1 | CASSDLRPGANVLTF | TGTGCCAGCAGTGATCTAAGACCTGGGGCCAACGTCCTGACTTTC
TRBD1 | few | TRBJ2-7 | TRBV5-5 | CASSLWTGGLYEQYF | TGTGCCAGCAGCTTATGGACAGGGGGCCTCTACGAGCAGTACTTC
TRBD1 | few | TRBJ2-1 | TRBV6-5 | CASTRTGVYNEQFF | TGTGCCAGCACGAGGACAGGGGTCTACAATGAGCAGTTCTTC
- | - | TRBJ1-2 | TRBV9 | CASSVGFQDYGYTF | TGTGCCAGCAGCGTGGGTTTCCAAGACTATGGCTACACCTTC
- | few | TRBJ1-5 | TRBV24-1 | CATSDNRVSNQPQHF | TGTGCCACCAGTGATAATCGGGTTAGCAATCAGCCCCAGCATTTT
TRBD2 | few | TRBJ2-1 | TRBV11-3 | CASSLLGTKRDHEQFF | TGTGCCAGCAGCTTATTAGGGACTAAGCGGGACCATGAGCAGTTCTTC
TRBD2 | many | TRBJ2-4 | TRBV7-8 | CASSSGLAGASKNIQYF | TGTGCCAGCAGCTCAGGACTAGCGGGAGCGTCCAAAAACATTCAGTACTTC
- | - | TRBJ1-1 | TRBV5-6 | CASSLDQDTEAFF | TGTGCCAGCAGCTTGGACCAGGACACTGAAGCTTTCTTT
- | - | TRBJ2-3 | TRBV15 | CATSRDSLAADTQYF | TGTGCCACCAGCAGAGACTCCCTGGCGGCAGATACGCAGTATTTT
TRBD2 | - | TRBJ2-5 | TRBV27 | CARPHPPGLAERGQETQYF | TGTGCCAGACCCCACCCCCCGGGACTAGCAGAGAGGGGGCAAGAGACCCAGTACTTC
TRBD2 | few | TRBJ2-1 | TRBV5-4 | CASSLEVAGYEQFF | TGTGCCAGCAGCTTGGAGGTAGCGGGATATGAGCAGTTCTTC
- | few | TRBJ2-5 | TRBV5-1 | CASSLFGRETQYF | TGCGCCAGCAGCTTGTTCGGGCGTGAGACCCAGTACTTC
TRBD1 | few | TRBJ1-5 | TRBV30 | CAWSRDRGGNQPQHF | TGTGCCTGGAGTAGAGACAGGGGCGGCAATCAGCCCCAGCATTTT
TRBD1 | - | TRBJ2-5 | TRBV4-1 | CASSHSPGQQETQYF | TGCGCCAGCAGCCACTCTCCGGGACAGCAAGAGACCCAGTACTTC
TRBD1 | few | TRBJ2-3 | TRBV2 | CASRATNTQGGTQYF | TGTGCCAGCAGGGCAACCAATACACAGGGGGGTACGCAGTATTTT
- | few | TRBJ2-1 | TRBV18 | CASSRAPSYNEQFF | TGTGCCAGCTCACGCGCGCCTTCCTACAATGAGCAGTTCTTC
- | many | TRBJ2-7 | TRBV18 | CASSPRQGTYEQYF | TGTGCCAGCTCACCACGGCAGGGTACCTACGAGCAGTACTTC
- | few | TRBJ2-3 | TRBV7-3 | CASSSRQDLQYF | TGTGCCAGCAGCTCTCGACAGGACCTACAGTATTTT
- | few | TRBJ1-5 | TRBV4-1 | CASSHPGGRGGDQPQHF | TGCGCCAGCAGCCACCCCGGCGGCAGGGGTGGGGATCAGCCCCAGCATTTT
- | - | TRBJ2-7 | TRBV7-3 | CASSLSRYEQYF | TGTGCCAGCAGCTTAAGTCGCTACGAGCAGTACTTC
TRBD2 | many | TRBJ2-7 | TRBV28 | CASSPGGWYEQYF | TGTGCCAGCAGTCCCGGGGGGTGGTACGAGCAGTACTTC
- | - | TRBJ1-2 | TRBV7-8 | CASSYRDYGYTF | TGTGCCAGCAGCTACAGGGACTATGGCTACACCTTC
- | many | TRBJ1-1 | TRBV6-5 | CASSQQGNTEAFF | TGTGCCAGCAGCCAACAGGGGAACACTGAAGCTTTCTTT
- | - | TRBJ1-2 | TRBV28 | CASSPPGNYGYTF | TGTGCCAGCAGCCCACCGGGGAACTATGGCTACACCTTC
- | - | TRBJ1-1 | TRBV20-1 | CSARETRATEAFF | TGCAGTGCTAGAGAAACAAGGGCCACTGAAGCTTTCTTT
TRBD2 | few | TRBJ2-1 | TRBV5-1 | CASSSGTSGVPPREQFF | TGCGCCAGCAGCTCCGGGACTAGCGGGGTCCCCCCCAGGGAGCAGTTCTTC